This TCR beta chain was retrieved from a study of shared clonotypes between healthy human individuals (dated by TCRdb to 2020 to 2022). About the study as a whole: The cohort comprised a couple of women and a few men aged 18 to 49 years. Each donor's leukapheresis produced roughly between roughly 0.85 and 9 billion PBMCs. To estimate repertoire size and how much clonotypes are shared between individuals, the study performed deep sequencing of blood TCR repertoires from five healthy adults. For each donor, three plates each were used for CD4 naive and CD4 memory, two plates were used for CD8 naive, and one plate was used for CD8 memory. To increase sequencing depth and limit assay-specific biases, different laboratories used diverse techniques to prepare libraries and sequence TCR repertoires. Study-wide conclusions, independent of this receptor: Roughly 5.2% of naive CD4, 3.5% of naive CD8, approximately 2.2% of memory CD4, and around 0.4% of memory CD8 clonotypes were shared across several donors. Sampling was limited to blood, and TCR repertoires in tissue likely differ from TCR repertoires in blood. Naive subsets generally had larger estimated clonotype richness than memory subsets did. Compared with non-shared clonotypes, the clonotypes found in all four sorted-subset donors had higher generation probabilities. The small number of donors limited the genetic and exposure-history diversity represented. Pairwise subsampling led to the expectation that sequencing depth would affect the degree of clonotype sharing among donors. Incomplete sequencing was indicated by rarefaction of sorted-subset datasets, despite the large sequencing depth.

The CDR3 runs 16 residues from the cysteine to the phenylalanine. Left in the record is the CDR3 DNA by itself, 48 bases read in frame from the first base. Looking up the germline V gene yields CDR1 SGHAT and CDR2 FQNNGV. The V end loses 1 base and the J end loses 4 bases, and a stretch of 13 bases separates them. Using the deep immunoSEQ assay, multiplex PCR amplified TCR CDR3 regions from genomic DNA. Extracted genomic DNA from each cell subset was spread evenly across all wells of several immunoSEQ 96-well plates, with each plate serving as a replicate. For sorted subsets, each replicate PCR was loaded with approximately 0.2 ug genomic DNA, equivalent to 25,000 to 35,000 T cell genomes. Purified libraries were measured with a Qubit 3.0 fluorometer, size-checked on a Bioanalyzer 2100, and measured again with the KAPA Library Quantification kit. Every immunoSEQ 96-well plate was sequenced on a separate single-read 150-cycle Illumina NextSeq 550 flow cell. In the original analysis: The immunoSEQ output contained only junctional sequences without quality scores, so filtering could not match that applied to full-length reads. Sequences were annotated with PyIR, a Python wrapper for IgBLAST v1.9, using IMGT germline references to assign V/J genes and CDR3. Reads with weak V/J assignments (E-value above 1e-6), missing CDR3, stop codons, out-of-frame junctions, or ambiguous translated residues were removed. V3J clonotypes were defined by identical inferred V gene, J gene, and CDR3 amino acid sequence. Percentage overlap between repertoires was computed as shared unique clonotypes divided by the size of the smaller repertoire. Three approaches were used to assess repertoire richness: RTK rarefaction, the Chao1 estimator, and Recon v2.1 estimates of unobserved clonotypes. Generation probabilities were computed with OLGA for all TCRbeta clonotypes obtained by the gDNA method from a handful of donors. This immuneACCESS table, as held by TCRdb, lists in-frame sequences with V and J called but not all clones. Of the missing ones, under half trace to an unresolved V gene in checked studies; the others have no known cause. V, J and clone size were drawn from that table, and D and trimming were deduced from the DNA. The sample includes around 2.5 million clones, with approximately 94% observed a single time. In total, the top ten clones hold around 0.37% of the sample.

Healthy HIV-negative adults with no recently reported acute infections or vaccinations were included as donors. Only Caucasian adults living in Nashville, Tennessee, USA were represented among the donors. CD4+ T cells were enriched by magnetic negative selection, after which naive cells were positively selected on CD45RA and the negative fraction was taken as the memory subset. After blood collection by leukapheresis, PBMCs were isolated using Ficoll-Histopaque density gradient centrifugation and then cryopreserved in the vapor phase of liquid nitrogen. Analytical flow cytometry was used to check the purity and quantity of each magnetically sorted T cell population. Genomic DNA was isolated from each sorted fraction and quantified by UV absorbance on a Nanodrop 2000c. In the case of this clone: Its recognized antigen is unknown. No much larger clone is present one base from it, and per-base qualities are unavailable.

The receptor chain draws on TRBV11-2 and TRBJ2-2; the D gene is tentatively TRBD1 or TRBD2, each matching 6 bases. Sequenced input: naive CD4+ T cells from PBMCs. The sample's cell subset or site label, decoded: CD45RA+ positively selected. This TCR was sampled from a young man in good health. Some clones in this sample may be carry-over from other donors' samples. DNA sequence: TGTGCCAGCAGCTTAGTAGGGGGGTTGATCACCGGGGAGCTGTTTTTT. The translation is CASSLVGGLITGELFF.